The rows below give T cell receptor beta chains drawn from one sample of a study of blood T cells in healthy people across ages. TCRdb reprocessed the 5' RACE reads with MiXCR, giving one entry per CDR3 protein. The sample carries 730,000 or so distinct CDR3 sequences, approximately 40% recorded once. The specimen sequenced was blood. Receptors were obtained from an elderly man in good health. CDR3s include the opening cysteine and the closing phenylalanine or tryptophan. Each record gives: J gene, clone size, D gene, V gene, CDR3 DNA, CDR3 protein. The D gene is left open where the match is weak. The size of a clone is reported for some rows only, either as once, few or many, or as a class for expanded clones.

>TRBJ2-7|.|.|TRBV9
TGTGCCAGCAGCTCGACAAACTACGAGCAGTACTTC
CASSSTNYEQYF
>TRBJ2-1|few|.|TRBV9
TGTGCCAGCAGCGTAGGCGGAAAAAATGAGCAGTTCTTC
CASSVGGKNEQFF
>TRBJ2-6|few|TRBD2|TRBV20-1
TGCAGTGCTATCACTAGCGAATCGGGGACTGGGGCCAACGTCCTGACTTTC
CSAITSESGTGANVLTF
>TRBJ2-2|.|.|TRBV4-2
TGTGCCAGCAGCCAAGGCGCCGGGCCGTCCGGGGAGCTGTTTTTT
CASSQGAGPSGELFF
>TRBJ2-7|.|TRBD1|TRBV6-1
TGTGCCAGCAGCCGATGGACAGGGGCGGACGAGCAGTACTTC
CASSRWTGADEQYF
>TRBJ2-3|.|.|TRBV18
TGTGCCAGCTCAATCAGAACAGATACGCAGTATTTT
CASSIRTDTQYF
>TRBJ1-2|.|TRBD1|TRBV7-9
TGTGCCAGCAGCGTAGTAGGCAGGGGGCGAGGCTACACCTTC
CASSVVGRGRGYTF
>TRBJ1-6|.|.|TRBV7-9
TGTGCCAGCATCGAAGGCGGGCAGCCTAATTCACCCCTCCACTTT
CASIEGGQPNSPLHF
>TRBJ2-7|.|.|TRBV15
TGTGCCACCAGCAGAGGTCCAGACTCCTACGAGCAGTACTTC
CATSRGPDSYEQYF
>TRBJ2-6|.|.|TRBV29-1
TGCAGCGTTGAACTAGCAAGCTCTGGGGCCAACGTCCTGACTTTC
CSVELASSGANVLTF
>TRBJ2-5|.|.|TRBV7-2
TGTGCCAGCAGCGTAGTCTGGGAAGAGACCCAGTACTTC
CASSVVWEETQYF
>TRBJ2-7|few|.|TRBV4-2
TGTGCCAGCAACCAGCACAGGGCCTACAATGAGCAGTACTTC
CASNQHRAYNEQYF
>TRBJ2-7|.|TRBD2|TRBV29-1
TGCAGCGGCCAACTAGCGGGAGGCGACGAGCAGTACTTC
CSGQLAGGDEQYF